What follows are 4 T cell receptor beta chains derived from one specimen sequenced in a study of T cell repertoires in cytomegalovirus infection. Each CDR3 protein is one row after TCRdb ran MiXCR on the reads. The repertoire has approximately 76,000 distinct CDR3 sequences, about 24% of them found once; the top ten carry 50%. These receptors are not linked to any known antigen. The specimen was CD8+ T cells from cultured PBMCs, collected from culture after CMV antigen stimulation. The receptor source for this set is a human donor in good health (CMV status not recorded). Some clones in this sample may be carry-over from other donors' samples.

The V gene is TRBV27, the J gene TRBJ2-7, with D tentatively TRBD1 (6 bases). Germline V gives CDR1 MNHEY, CDR2 SMNVEV (reference sequence). The V gene lost 6 bases and the J gene lost 6 bases, with 9 bases spanning the gap. This CDR3 spans 11 amino acids. The CDR3 spells CASRQGLEQYF. The CDR3 DNA follows: TGTGCCAGCAGACAGGGCCTCGAGCAGTACTTC.

This clonotype qualifies as medium-sized. This chain joins TRBV7-2 and TRBJ2-5; 12 bases map to TRBD2. The CDR3 is 15 amino acids. Trimming removed 4 bases from V and 5 bases from J; junction bases left unmatched: 5. Germline V gene data show CDR1 as SGHTA and CDR2 as FQGNSA. The CDR3 DNA reads as TGTGCCAGCAGCTCGACTAGCGGGAGCTTGGAGACCCAGTACTTC. It codes for CASSSTSGSLETQYF.

This clonotype was seen a few times. The chain couples TRBV7-9 to TRBJ2-3; D is uncertain. Germline CDR1 SEHNR, CDR2 FQNEAQ (reference sequence). With 6 bases removed from V and 0 bases from J, the gap between germline ends came to 16 bases. The CDR3 is 16 amino acids. The CDR3 reads CASSPPAARSTDTQYF. The CDR3 bases are TGTGCCAGCAGTCCCCCGGCGGCGAGGAGCACAGATACGCAGTATTTT.

There are a few counts of this clonotype. The V and J genes are TRBV5-1 and TRBJ2-3, with TRBD1 identical over 7 bases. Unmatched junction bases numbered 9, after V lost 4 bases and J lost 4 bases. Germline V gene data show CDR1 as SGHRS and CDR2 as YFSETQ. The CDR3 is 15 residues long. As DNA, the CDR3 is TGCGCCAGCAGCCCAAGACAGGGTAGCGCAGATACGCAGTATTTT. Residues: CASSPRQGSADTQYF.